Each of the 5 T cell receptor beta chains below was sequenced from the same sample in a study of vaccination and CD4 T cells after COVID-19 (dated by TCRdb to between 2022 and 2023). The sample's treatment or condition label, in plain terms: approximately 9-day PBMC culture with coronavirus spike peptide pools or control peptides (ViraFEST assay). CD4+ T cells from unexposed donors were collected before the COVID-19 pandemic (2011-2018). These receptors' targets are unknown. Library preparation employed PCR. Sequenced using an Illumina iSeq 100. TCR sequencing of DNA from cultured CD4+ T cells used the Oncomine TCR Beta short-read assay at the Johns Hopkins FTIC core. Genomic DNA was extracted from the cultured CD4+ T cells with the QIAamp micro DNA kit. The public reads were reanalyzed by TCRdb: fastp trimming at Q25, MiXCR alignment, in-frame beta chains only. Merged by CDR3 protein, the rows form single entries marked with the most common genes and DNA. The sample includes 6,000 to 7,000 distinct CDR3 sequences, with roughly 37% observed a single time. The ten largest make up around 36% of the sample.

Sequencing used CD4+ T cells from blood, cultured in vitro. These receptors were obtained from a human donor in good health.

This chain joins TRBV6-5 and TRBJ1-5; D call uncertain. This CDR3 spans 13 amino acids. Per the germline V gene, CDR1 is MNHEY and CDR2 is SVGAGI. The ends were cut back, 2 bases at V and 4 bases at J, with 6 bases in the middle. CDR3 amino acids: CASSYERNQPQHF. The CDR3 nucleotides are TGTGCCAGCAGTTACGAAAGAAATCAGCCCCAGCATTTT.

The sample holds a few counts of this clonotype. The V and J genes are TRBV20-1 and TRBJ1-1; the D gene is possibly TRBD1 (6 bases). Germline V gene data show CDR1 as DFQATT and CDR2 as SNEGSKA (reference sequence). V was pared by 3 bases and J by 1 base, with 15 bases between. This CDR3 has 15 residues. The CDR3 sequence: CSARRGRRENTEAFF. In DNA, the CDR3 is TGCAGTGCTAGGAGGGGGAGGCGGGAGAACACTGAAGCTTTCTTT.

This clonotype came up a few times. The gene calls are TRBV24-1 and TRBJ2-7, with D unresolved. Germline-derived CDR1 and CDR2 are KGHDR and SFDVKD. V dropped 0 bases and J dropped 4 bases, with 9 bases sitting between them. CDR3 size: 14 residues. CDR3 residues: CATSDLHSPYEQYF. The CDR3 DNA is TGTGCCACCAGTGATTTGCACAGCCCGTACGAGCAGTACTTC.

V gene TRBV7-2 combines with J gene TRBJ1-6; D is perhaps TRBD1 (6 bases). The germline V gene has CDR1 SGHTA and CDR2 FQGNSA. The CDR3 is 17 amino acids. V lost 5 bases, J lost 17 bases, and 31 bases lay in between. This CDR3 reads CASSPQGGGALRWGIHF. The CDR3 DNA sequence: TGTGCCAGCAGCCCCCAAGGGGGTGGGGCCCTGAGGTGGGGGATCCACTTT.

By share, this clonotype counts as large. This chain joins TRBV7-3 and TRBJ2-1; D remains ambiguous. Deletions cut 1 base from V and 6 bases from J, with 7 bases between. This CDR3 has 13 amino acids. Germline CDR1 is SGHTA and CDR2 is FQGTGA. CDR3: CASSLIHSNEQFF. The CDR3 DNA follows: TGTGCCAGCAGCTTAATTCACTCCAATGAGCAGTTCTTC. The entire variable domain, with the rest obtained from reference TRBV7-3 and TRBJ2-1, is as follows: GAGVSQTPSNKVTEKGKYVELRCDPISGHTALYWYRQSLGQGPEFLIYFQGTGAADDSGLPNDRFFAVRPEGSVSTLKIQRTERGDSAVYLCASSLIHSNEQFFGPGTRLTVL.